This TCR beta chain was found in a study of cytomegalovirus exposure and HLA in healthy donors. The CDR3 is 15 amino acids. The V and J ends lost 1 base and 4 bases respectively, with 13 bases between them. Germline-derived CDR1 and CDR2 are SGHAT and FQNNGV. 60 Vbeta and 13 Jbeta primers were used in PCR. Clones were read by immunoSEQ multiplex PCR, and TCRdb kept only the in-frame ones, dropping some. Found here are approximately 50,000 clones; the top ten clones hold about 2%. This rearrangement joins TRBV11-2 to TRBJ1-2; D is ambiguous. Sequencing used PBMCs. The sequence was collected from a female donor in good health and CMV-seronegative. CDR3 in DNA: TGTGCCAGCAGCTTAGCTTACGGAGGTGCCTATGGCTACACCTTC. Translated, it gives CASSLAYGGAYGYTF.